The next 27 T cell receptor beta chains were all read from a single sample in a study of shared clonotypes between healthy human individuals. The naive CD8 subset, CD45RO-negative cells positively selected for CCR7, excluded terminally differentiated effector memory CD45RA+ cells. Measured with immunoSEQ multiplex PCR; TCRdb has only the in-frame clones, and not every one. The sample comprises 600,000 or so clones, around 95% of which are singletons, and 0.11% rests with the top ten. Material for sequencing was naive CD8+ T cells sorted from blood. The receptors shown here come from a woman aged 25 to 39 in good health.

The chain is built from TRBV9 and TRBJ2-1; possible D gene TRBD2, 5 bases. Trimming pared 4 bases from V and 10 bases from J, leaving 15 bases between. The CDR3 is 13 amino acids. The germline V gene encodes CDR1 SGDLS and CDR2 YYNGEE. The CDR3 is CASSPMSSGEQFF. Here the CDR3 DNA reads TGTGCCAGCAGCCCTATGAGTTCGGGGGAGCAGTTCTTC. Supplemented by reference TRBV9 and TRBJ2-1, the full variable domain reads DSGVTQTPKHLITATGQRVTLRCSPRSGDLSVYWYQQSLDQGLQFLIQYYNGEERAKGNILERFSAQQFPDLHSELNLSSLELGDSALYFCASSPMSSGEQFFGPGTRLTVL.

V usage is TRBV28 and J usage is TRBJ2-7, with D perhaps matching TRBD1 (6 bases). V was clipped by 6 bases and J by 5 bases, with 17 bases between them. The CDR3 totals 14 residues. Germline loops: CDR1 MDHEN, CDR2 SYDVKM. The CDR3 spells CASSVQGYPHEQYF. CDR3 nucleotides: TGTGCCAGCAGCGTACAGGGTTACCCCCACGAGCAGTACTTC.

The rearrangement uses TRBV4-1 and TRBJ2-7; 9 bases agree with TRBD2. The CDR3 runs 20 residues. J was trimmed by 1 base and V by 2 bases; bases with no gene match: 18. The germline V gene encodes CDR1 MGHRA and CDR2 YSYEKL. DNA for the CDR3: TGCGCCAGCAGCCAACACCCCATTACTCTAGCGGGAAAAACTTCCTACGAGCAGTACTTC. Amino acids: CASSQHPITLAGKTSYEQYF.

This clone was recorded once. The CDR3: CATQRTDINQETQYF. For the CDR3, the DNA is TGTGCCACCCAAAGGACAGACATAAACCAAGAGACCCAGTACTTC. The V call is TRBV27, the J call TRBJ2-5, with a possible D match to TRBD1 (6 bases). The CDR3 spans 15 residues. Trimming cost V 10 bases and J 0 bases, with 18 bases left between them. Per germline, CDR1 MNHEY and CDR2 SMNVEV (reference sequence).

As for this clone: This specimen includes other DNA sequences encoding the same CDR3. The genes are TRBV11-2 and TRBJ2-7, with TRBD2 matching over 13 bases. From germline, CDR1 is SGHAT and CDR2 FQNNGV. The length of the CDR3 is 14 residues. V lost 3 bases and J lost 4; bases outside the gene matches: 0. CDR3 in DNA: TGTGCCAGCAGCTTGGGACTAGCGGGGTACGAGCAGTACTTC. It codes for CASSLGLAGYEQYF.

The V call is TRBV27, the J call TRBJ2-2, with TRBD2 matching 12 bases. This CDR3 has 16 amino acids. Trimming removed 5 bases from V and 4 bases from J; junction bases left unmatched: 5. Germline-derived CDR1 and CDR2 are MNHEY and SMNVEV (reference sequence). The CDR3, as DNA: TGTGCCAGCAGTCCCCTAGCGGGAGGGCCCACCGGGGAGCTGTTTTTT. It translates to CASSPLAGGPTGELFF.

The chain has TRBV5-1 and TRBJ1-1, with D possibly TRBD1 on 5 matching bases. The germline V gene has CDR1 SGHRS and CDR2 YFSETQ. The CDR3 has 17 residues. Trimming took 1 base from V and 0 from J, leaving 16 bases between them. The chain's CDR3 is CASSLLNRPTMNTEAFF. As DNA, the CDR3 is TGCGCCAGCAGCTTGCTGAACAGGCCAACTATGAACACTGAAGCTTTCTTT.

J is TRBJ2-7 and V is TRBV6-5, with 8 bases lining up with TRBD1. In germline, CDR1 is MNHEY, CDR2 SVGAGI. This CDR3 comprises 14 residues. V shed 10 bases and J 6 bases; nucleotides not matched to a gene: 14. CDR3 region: CATRRTRTGSEQYF. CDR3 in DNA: TGTGCCACCCGCAGGACCCGGACAGGGAGCGAGCAGTACTTC.

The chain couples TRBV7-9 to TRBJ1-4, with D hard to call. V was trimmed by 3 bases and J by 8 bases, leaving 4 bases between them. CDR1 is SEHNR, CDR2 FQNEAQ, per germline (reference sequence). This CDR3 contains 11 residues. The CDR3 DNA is TGTGCCAGCAGCTTGTACGAAAAACTGTTTTTT. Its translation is CASSLYEKLFF.

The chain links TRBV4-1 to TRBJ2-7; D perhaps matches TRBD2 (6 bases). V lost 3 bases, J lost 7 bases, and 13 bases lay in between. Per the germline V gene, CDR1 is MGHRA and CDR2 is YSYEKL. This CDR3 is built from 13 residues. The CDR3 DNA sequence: TGCGCCAGCAGCCACCTACCTGGGGGGGAGCAGTACTTC. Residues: CASSHLPGGEQYF.

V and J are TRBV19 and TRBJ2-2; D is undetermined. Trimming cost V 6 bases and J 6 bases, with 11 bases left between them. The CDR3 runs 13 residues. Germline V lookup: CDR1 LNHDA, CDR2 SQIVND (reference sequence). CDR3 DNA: TGTGCCAGTAGGGCCAGCCACCCCGGGGAGCTGTTTTTT. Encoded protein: CASRASHPGELFF.

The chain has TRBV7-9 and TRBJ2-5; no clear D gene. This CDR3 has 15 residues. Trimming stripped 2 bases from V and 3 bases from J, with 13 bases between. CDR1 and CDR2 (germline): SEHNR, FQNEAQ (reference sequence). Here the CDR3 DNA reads TGTGCCAGCAGCTTATCAAAGGCAGAAGAAGAGACCCAGTACTTC. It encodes CASSLSKAEEETQYF.

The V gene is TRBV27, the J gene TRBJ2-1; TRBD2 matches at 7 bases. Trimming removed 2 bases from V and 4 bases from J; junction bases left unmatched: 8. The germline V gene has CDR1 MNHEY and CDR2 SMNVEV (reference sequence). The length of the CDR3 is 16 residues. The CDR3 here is CASSLAGVYSYNEQFF. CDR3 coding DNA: TGTGCCAGCAGTTTAGCGGGAGTGTATAGTTACAATGAGCAGTTCTTC.

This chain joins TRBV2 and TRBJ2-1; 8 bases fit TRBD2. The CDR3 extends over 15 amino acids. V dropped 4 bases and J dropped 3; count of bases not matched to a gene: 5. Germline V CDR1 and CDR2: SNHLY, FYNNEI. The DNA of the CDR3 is TGTGCCAGCAGTGCCGGGAGGGCTCTCTACAATGAGCAGTTCTTC. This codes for CASSAGRALYNEQFF.

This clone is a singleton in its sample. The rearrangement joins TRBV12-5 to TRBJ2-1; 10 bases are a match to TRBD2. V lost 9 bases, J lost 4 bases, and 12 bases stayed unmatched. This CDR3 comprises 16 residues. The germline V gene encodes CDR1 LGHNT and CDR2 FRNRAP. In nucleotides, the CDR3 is TGTGCTAGCCAGGCTAGCGGGAGTCACGAGTACAATGAGCAGTTCTTC. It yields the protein CASQASGSHEYNEQFF.

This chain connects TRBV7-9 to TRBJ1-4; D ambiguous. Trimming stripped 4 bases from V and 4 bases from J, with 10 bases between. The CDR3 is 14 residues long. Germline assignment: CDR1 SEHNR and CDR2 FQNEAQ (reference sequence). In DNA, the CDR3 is TGTGCCAGCAGCTACCACGATCTTAATGAAAAACTGTTTTTT. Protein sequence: CASSYHDLNEKLFF.

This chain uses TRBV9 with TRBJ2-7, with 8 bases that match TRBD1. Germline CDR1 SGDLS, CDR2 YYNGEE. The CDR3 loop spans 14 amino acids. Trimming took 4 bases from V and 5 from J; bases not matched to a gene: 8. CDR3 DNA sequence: TGTGCCAGCAGCTTCGGACAGGGAGGACACGAGCAGTACTTC. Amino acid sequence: CASSFGQGGHEQYF.

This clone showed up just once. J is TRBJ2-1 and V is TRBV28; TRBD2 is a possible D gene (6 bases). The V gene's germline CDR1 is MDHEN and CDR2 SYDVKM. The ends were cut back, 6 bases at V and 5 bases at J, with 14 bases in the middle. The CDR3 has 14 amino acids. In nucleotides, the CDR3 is TGTGCCAGCAGCACTTGGAGGGAAAACAATGAGCAGTTCTTC. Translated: CASSTWRENNEQFF.

The CDR3 nucleotides are TGCGCCAGCAGCGCCGGGACAGAGGGAGTCGCGACCTACGAGCAGTACTTC. Translated, it gives CASSAGTEGVATYEQYF. J is TRBJ2-7 and V is TRBV5-1, with 7 bases identical to TRBD1. This CDR3 contains 17 residues. After removal of 4 bases from V and 2 bases from J, the junction contained 15 bases not matched to a gene. The germline CDR1 and CDR2 sequences are SGHRS and YFSETQ.

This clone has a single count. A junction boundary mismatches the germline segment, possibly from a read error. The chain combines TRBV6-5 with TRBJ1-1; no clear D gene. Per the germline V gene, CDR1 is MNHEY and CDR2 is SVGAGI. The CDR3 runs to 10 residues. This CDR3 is CASSSPFPVF. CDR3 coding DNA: TGTGCCAGCAGTTCCCCCTTCCCTGTGTTT.

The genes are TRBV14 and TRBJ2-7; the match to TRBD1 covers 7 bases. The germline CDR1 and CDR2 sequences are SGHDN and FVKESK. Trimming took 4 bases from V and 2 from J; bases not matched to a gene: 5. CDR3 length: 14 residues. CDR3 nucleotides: TGTGCCAGCAGCCCTAGACAGGGACCCTACGAGCAGTACTTC. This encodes CASSPRQGPYEQYF.

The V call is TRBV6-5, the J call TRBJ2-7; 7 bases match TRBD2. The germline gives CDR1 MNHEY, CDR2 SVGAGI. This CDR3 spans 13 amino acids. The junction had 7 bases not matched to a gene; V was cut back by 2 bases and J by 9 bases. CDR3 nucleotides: TGTGCCAGCAGTTACCTGGCGGGAGATCGGCAGTACTTC. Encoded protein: CASSYLAGDRQYF.

CDR3 residues: CASKSAYEQYF. The CDR3 DNA reads TGTGCCAGCAAGAGCGCGTACGAGCAGTACTTC. The rearrangement joins TRBV2 to TRBJ2-7; D is unresolved. CDR1 and CDR2 (germline): SNHLY, FYNNEI. V gave up 7 bases and J gave up 4 bases, with 8 bases separating them. The length of the CDR3 is 11 residues.

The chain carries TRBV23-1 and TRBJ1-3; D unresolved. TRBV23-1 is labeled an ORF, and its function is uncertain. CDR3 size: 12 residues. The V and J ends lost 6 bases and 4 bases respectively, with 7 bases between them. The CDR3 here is CASSRTGNTIYF. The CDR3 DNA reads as TGCGCCAGCAGCCGGACGGGAAACACCATATATTTT.

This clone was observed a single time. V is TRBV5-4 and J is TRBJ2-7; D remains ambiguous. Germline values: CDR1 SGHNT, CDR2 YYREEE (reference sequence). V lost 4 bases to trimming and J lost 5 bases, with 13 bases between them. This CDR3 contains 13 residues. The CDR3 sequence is CASSPTGRNEQYF. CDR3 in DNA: TGTGCCAGCAGCCCGACCGGGCGGAACGAGCAGTACTTC. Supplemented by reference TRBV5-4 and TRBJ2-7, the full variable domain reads ETGVTQSPTHLIKTRGQQVTLRCSSQSGHNTVSWYQQALGQGPQFIFQYYREEENGRGNFPPRFSGLQFPNYSSELNVNALELDDSALYLCASSPTGRNEQYFGPGTRLTVT.

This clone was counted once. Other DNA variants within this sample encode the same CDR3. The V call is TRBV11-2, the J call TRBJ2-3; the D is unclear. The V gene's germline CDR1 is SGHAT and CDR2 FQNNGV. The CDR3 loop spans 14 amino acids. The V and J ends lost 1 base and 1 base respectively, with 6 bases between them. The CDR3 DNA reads TGTGCCAGCAGCTTAGGAGCAGGCACAGATACGCAGTATTTT. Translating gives CASSLGAGTDTQYF.

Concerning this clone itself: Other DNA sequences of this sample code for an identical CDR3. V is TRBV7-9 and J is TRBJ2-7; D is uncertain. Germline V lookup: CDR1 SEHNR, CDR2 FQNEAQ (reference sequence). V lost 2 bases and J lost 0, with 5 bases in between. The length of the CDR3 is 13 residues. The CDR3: CASSLSDSYEQYF. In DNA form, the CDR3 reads TGTGCCAGCAGCTTATCAGACTCCTACGAGCAGTACTTC.